This is a list of T cell receptor beta chains from one sample in a study of shared clonotypes between healthy human individuals. Only in-frame clones appear in the TCRdb table, and some are missing; sequencing was by immunoSEQ multiplex PCR. In the table there are roughly 2 million clones, more than 90% of which are singletons. Sequencing used naive CD4+ T cells sorted from blood. The receptors originated from a young man in good health. Each CDR3 is given with its conserved first and last residue. A D gene is named only where the DNA matches it firmly. The listing skips clone size in some rows; elsewhere it reads once, few, many or a size class.

CDR3 DNA,CDR3 protein,J gene,D gene,V gene,clone size
TGTGCCAGCAGCTTGGTAAGGGGTTCCTACGAGCAGTACTTC,CASSLVRGSYEQYF,TRBJ2-7,.,TRBV7-8,.
TGTGCCAGCAGCCAAGATATATGGAGCTCCTACAATGAGCAGTTCTTC,CASSQDIWSSYNEQFF,TRBJ2-1,.,TRBV4-2,.
TGTGCCAGCAGGGGGGGGAATCAGCCCCAGCATTTT,CASRGGNQPQHF,TRBJ1-5,.,TRBV6-5,few
TGTGCCAGCAGTTACTCCTCGGCTAGGGACAATGAGCAGTTCTTC,CASSYSSARDNEQFF,TRBJ2-1,.,TRBV6-5,.
TGTGCCAGCAGTTTACAGGGATGGCAGCCCCAGCATTTT,CASSLQGWQPQHF,TRBJ1-5,.,TRBV28,.
TGTGCCTGGATTGGAGGGGGCGGTTTTATGAACACTGAAGCTTTCTTT,CAWIGGGGFMNTEAFF,TRBJ1-1,TRBD1,TRBV30,.
TGTGCCAGCAGCTTGGGAGGGGTCGGGGCAACTATAGGCTACACCTTC,CASSLGGVGATIGYTF,TRBJ1-2,.,TRBV5-4,.
TGTGCCAGCAGCCTCTGGCGGACTATCACAGATACGCAGTATTTT,CASSLWRTITDTQYF,TRBJ2-3,.,TRBV7-9,once
TGTGCCAGCAGTTATCAACAGGGTGTGAACACTGAAGCTTTCTTT,CASSYQQGVNTEAFF,TRBJ1-1,.,TRBV6-5,.
TGTGCCAGCAGCCTCACTCGACAGGGGCAAGAGACCCAGTACTTC,CASSLTRQGQETQYF,TRBJ2-5,TRBD1,TRBV7-2,.
TGTGCCAGCTCACCTCGGGACTCCGAGACCCAGTACTTC,CASSPRDSETQYF,TRBJ2-5,.,TRBV18,.
TGTGCCAGTAGTTTCCAAGGGACAGGGGACACTGAAGCTTTCTTT,CASSFQGTGDTEAFF,TRBJ1-1,TRBD1,TRBV19,.
TGTGCCAGCAGCGTAGTAGGACTAGCGGGAGTCGGGGAGCTGTTTTTT,CASSVVGLAGVGELFF,TRBJ2-2,TRBD2,TRBV9,.
TGTGCCAGCAGCCAATCACCTGGGCAGGTCACGACCTACGAGCAGTACTTC,CASSQSPGQVTTYEQYF,TRBJ2-7,.,TRBV4-2,.
TGTGCCAGCAGTTACTCGCCTAACACCGGGGAGCTGTTTTTT,CASSYSPNTGELFF,TRBJ2-2,.,TRBV6-6,.
TGTGCCAGCAGTCAAAGCGGGTTGTACGAGCAGTACTTC,CASSQSGLYEQYF,TRBJ2-7,.,TRBV27,.
TGTGCCAGCGCAGTCCCAGGCTCTGGTACGCAGTATTTT,CASAVPGSGTQYF,TRBJ2-3,.,TRBV6-1,.
TGTGCCAGCAGGCCTTCGTGGGACATTATTAACGGGGAGCTGTTTTTT,CASRPSWDIINGELFF,TRBJ2-2,.,TRBV27,.
TGCGCCAGCAGTCAGGACGGAGCTAGCACAGATACGCAGTATTTT,CASSQDGASTDTQYF,TRBJ2-3,.,TRBV4-1,.
TGTGCCAGCAGTTTCGGACAGGGGGCGCAGCCCCAGCATTTT,CASSFGQGAQPQHF,TRBJ1-5,TRBD1,TRBV2,.
TGCGCCAGCAGCTTGGAAATATTTGGGGGGCATATTAAAAACATTCAGTACTTC,CASSLEIFGGHIKNIQYF,TRBJ2-4,.,TRBV5-1,.
TGTGCCAGCAGCTTCTTTGCGAACCACGAGCAGTACTTC,CASSFFANHEQYF,TRBJ2-7,.,TRBV7-9,.
TGCGCCAGCAGCTTGGCCGGGGGAGACAGTGAAAAACTGTTTTTT,CASSLAGGDSEKLFF,TRBJ1-4,.,TRBV5-1,.
TGTGCCACCAGCAGAGGGGTGTTACAGCGGGGTAACAATGAGCAGTTCTTC,CATSRGVLQRGNNEQFF,TRBJ2-1,TRBD2,TRBV15,.
TGTGCCAGCAGTCCAAACAGGGAGTCCTACGAGCAGTACTTC,CASSPNRESYEQYF,TRBJ2-7,.,TRBV27,.
TGTGCCAGCAAGTGGGGTATCGGACAGCCCCAGCATTTT,CASKWGIGQPQHF,TRBJ1-5,.,TRBV6-1,.
TGTGCCCCCAACCCACAGCGACTAGCGGGATTATACAATGAGCAGTTCTTC,CAPNPQRLAGLYNEQFF,TRBJ2-1,TRBD2,TRBV5-3,.
TGTGCCAGCAGGGAGACAGCGACCTATGGCTACACCTTC,CASRETATYGYTF,TRBJ1-2,.,TRBV6-6,.